This entry lists 27 T cell receptor beta chains sequenced from one sample in a study of T cell responses to AZD1222 COVID-19 vaccine. Measured with immunoSEQ multiplex PCR; TCRdb has only the in-frame clones, and not every one. The data show approximately 80,000 clones, with 80% to 90% seen just once and 9.5% to 13% held by the top ten. Sequencing used peripheral blood, obtained 28 days after the second AZD1222 dose. These receptors all stem from an adult who received the AZD1222 COVID-19 vaccine.

There are a few counts of this clone. The chain links TRBV19 to TRBJ1-4; tentatively, D is TRBD1 (6 bases). The CDR3 consists of 15 residues. The germline gives CDR1 LNHDA, CDR2 SQIVND (reference sequence). V was pared by 8 bases and J by 3 bases, with 16 bases between. CDR3 sequence reads: CASHGRGTANEKLFF. Written as DNA, the CDR3 is TGTGCCAGTCACGGCAGGGGTACAGCTAATGAAAAACTGTTTTTT.

This clone was observed a single time. The genes are TRBV4-3 and TRBJ2-1; 7 bases are a match to TRBD1. The J segment lost 4 bases and the V segment lost 1 base, leaving 7 bases of the junction unmatched. In germline, CDR1 is LGHNA, CDR2 YSLEER. The CDR3 length is 16 residues. As DNA, the CDR3 is TGCGCCAGCAGCCAAGCCTCGGGACAGCTTTACAATGAGCAGTTCTTC. This translates into CASSQASGQLYNEQFF.

This clone was observed a few times. This rearrangement joins TRBV11-3 to TRBJ1-1; D gene uncertain. V dropped 0 bases and J dropped 5 bases, with 4 bases sitting between them. Germline CDR1 SGHNT, CDR2 YENEEA. The CDR3 length is 12 residues. The CDR3 reads CASSLDRTEAFF. The CDR3 region has the DNA TGTGCCAGCAGCTTAGACAGAACTGAAGCTTTCTTT.

The genes are TRBV19 and TRBJ1-1; 8 nucleotides match TRBD1. CDR3 length equals 14 residues. J lost 0 bases, V lost 7 bases, and 4 bases had no gene match. Germline-derived CDR1 and CDR2 are LNHDA and SQIVND (reference sequence). CDR3: CASKGDRMNTEAFF. As DNA, the CDR3 is TGTGCCAGTAAAGGGGACAGGATGAACACTGAAGCTTTCTTT.

The genes are TRBV30 and TRBJ1-5, with a tentative D call TRBD1 (6 bases). CDR3 length equals 13 residues. Germline V gene sequence: CDR1 GTSNPN, CDR2 SVGIG (reference sequence). Trimming took off 5 bases at V and 7 bases at J, with 15 bases between the two ends. The CDR3 nucleotides read TGTGCCTGGGGTCGGGGGCAAATACAGCCCCAGCATTTT. Residues: CAWGRGQIQPQHF.

This clone was picked up a small number of times. This sequence joins TRBV12-5 and TRBJ2-7, with a weak D call TRBD2 (5 bases). Looked up from germline, CDR1 is LGHNT and CDR2 is FRNRAP. Deletions cut 2 bases from V and 7 bases from J, with 21 bases between. This CDR3 is 16 amino acids long. CDR3 DNA: TGTGCTAGTGGTTTGCGGCCCCTGCTAGCCGCGGGTGAGCAGTACTTC. Amino acids: CASGLRPLLAAGEQYF.

The chain couples TRBV5-4 to TRBJ2-4; 8 nucleotides agree with TRBD1. With 0 bases clipped from V and 7 bases from J, the junction kept 6 bases outside the gene matches. The length of the CDR3 is 15 residues. Germline CDR1 is SGHNT and CDR2 is YYREEE (reference sequence). Here the CDR3 DNA reads TGTGCCAGCAGCTTGGGCAGGGGGCTAGGTAACATTCAGTACTTC. It is translated as CASSLGRGLGNIQYF.

CDR3 DNA sequence: TGTGCCAGCAGCCCCATACGTACGGGGGGGACAGGGGATGGCTACACCTTC. Translating it yields CASSPIRTGGTGDGYTF. The J gene is TRBJ1-2, the V gene TRBV11-2; 10 nucleotides match TRBD1. V dropped 5 bases and J dropped 6; count of bases not matched to a gene: 15. Germline V gene data show CDR1 as SGHAT and CDR2 as FQNNGV. The CDR3 is made up of 17 amino acids.

The V gene is TRBV12-3 or TRBV12-4, the J gene TRBJ2-7; D gene uncertain. This CDR3 has 12 residues. The V and J ends lost 6 bases and 4 bases respectively, with 10 bases between them. The CDR3 is CASSSYRYEQYF. The DNA for the CDR3 is TGTGCCAGCAGCTCATACCGTTACGAGCAGTACTTC.

The chain is built from TRBV9 and TRBJ2-1; 9 bases line up with TRBD2. The germline V gene has CDR1 SGDLS and CDR2 YYNGEE. The CDR3 has 16 amino acids. Trimming took 0 bases from V and 2 from J; bases not matched to a gene: 3. This CDR3 is CASSVGLAGPYNEQFF. DNA for the CDR3: TGTGCCAGCAGCGTAGGCCTAGCGGGACCCTACAATGAGCAGTTCTTC.

The chain links TRBV28 to TRBJ2-3, with 7 bases that match TRBD1. There are 13 residues in the CDR3. Germline-derived CDR1 and CDR2 are MDHEN and SYDVKM. V was pared by 2 bases and J by 11 bases, with 7 bases of the junction left unmatched. The CDR3 DNA reads as TGTGCCAGCAGTTTAGGGGATAACAGGGGGCAGTATTTT. This encodes CASSLGDNRGQYF.

This clone occurred many times. V usage is TRBV11-3 and J usage is TRBJ2-1; 7 bases line up with TRBD2. Per germline, CDR1 SGHNT and CDR2 YENEEA. CDR3 length: 17 residues. V trimming: 0 bases; J trimming: 7 bases; junction bases outside the gene matches: 12. CDR3 in amino acids: CASSLDSPGAGFNEQFF. The CDR3 DNA sequence: TGTGCCAGCAGCTTAGATTCCCCCGGAGCGGGATTTAATGAGCAGTTCTTC.

The J gene is TRBJ2-5, the V gene TRBV28, with D uncertain. Trimming left V 5 bases short and J 1 base short, with 8 bases between. The CDR3 is 13 residues long. Germline lookup yields CDR1 MDHEN and CDR2 SYDVKM. The DNA for the CDR3 is TGTGCCAGCAGTAAGGCAGCCCAAGAGACCCAGTACTTC. Protein: CASSKAAQETQYF.

CDR3 DNA sequence: TGCGCCAGCAGTGAAAGGGACAGGGGGCTTGAGACCCAGTACTTC. It specifies CASSERDRGLETQYF. The chain carries TRBV10-2 and TRBJ2-5; 12 bases fit TRBD1. Germline V gene data show CDR1 as WSHSY and CDR2 as SAAADI. The CDR3 covers 15 residues. V gave up 3 bases and J gave up 5 bases; unmatched junction bases: 4.

This clone appeared a few times. The J gene is TRBJ1-4, the V gene TRBV5-1, with D unresolved. The V end was cut by 4 bases, the J end by 0 bases, with 13 bases between. Germline assignment: CDR1 SGHRS and CDR2 YFSETQ. The CDR3 consists of 16 residues. Written as DNA, the CDR3 is TGCGCCAGCAGCCGGACGGCGACCGCAACTAATGAAAAACTGTTTTTT. Translation: CASSRTATATNEKLFF. Together with reference TRBV5-1 and TRBJ1-4, the CDR3 gives the full variable domain: KAGVTQTPRYLIKTRGQQVTLSCSPISGHRSVSWYQQTPGQGLQFLFEYFSETQRNKGNFPGRFSGRQFSNSRSEMNVSTLELGDSALYLCASSRTATATNEKLFFGSGTQLSVL.

The rearrangement joins TRBV27 to TRBJ2-1; tentative D call: TRBD1 (6 bases). Deletions cut 5 bases from V and 5 bases from J, with 13 bases between. Germline assignment: CDR1 MNHEY and CDR2 SMNVEV (reference sequence). The CDR3 spans 14 residues. As DNA, the CDR3 is TGTGCCAGCAGTACAGGGACCCTTGACAATGAGCAGTTCTTC. The encoded protein is CASSTGTLDNEQFF.

This clone has a handful of counts. This CDR3 reads CASSPMAMGNQPQHF. The CDR3 nucleotides are TGTGCCAGCAGCCCCATGGCTATGGGCAATCAGCCCCAGCATTTT. The rearrangement uses TRBV6-5 and TRBJ1-5; D remains ambiguous. The CDR3 is 15 residues long. V lost 6 bases and J 2 bases, leaving 14 bases between the germline ends. Germline loops: CDR1 MNHEY, CDR2 SVGAGI.

The chain links TRBV23-1 to TRBJ1-1; 7 positions match TRBD1. TRBV23-1 is an ORF, with its function uncertain. After removal of 4 bases from V and 1 base from J, the junction contained 3 bases not matched to a gene. CDR3 length: 14 residues. The CDR3: CASSPWTGNTEAFF. The DNA for the CDR3 is TGCGCCAGCAGTCCCTGGACAGGGAACACTGAAGCTTTCTTT.

DNA of the CDR3: TGTGCCTGGACCCACGGGACCGATGATTCACCCCTCCACTTT. Translated, it gives CAWTHGTDDSPLHF. The V gene is TRBV30, the J gene TRBJ1-6, with a tentative D call TRBD1 (5 bases). Germline-derived CDR1 and CDR2 are GTSNPN and SVGIG (reference sequence). V shed 4 bases and J shed 8 bases, with 15 bases lying between them. The CDR3 loop spans 14 amino acids.

The V gene is TRBV18, the J gene TRBJ1-1; 7 bases line up with TRBD1. The V segment lost 4 bases and the J segment 4 bases; nucleotides outside the gene matches: 9. Germline lookup yields CDR1 KGHSH and CDR2 LQKENI. The CDR3 consists of 15 residues. CDR3 coding DNA: TGTGCCAGCTCACTCGATAAGGGGGCCGCCACTGAAGCTTTCTTT. It is translated as CASSLDKGAATEAFF.

V and J are TRBV6-5 and TRBJ2-1, with D maybe TRBD2 (5 bases). CDR1 and CDR2 (germline): MNHEY, SVGAGI. V lost 0 bases and J lost 15, with 15 bases in between. The CDR3 runs 13 residues. The DNA of the CDR3 is TGTGCCAGCAGTTACTCTGCGGGCCCCGTTCCGTTCTTC. Translation gives CASSYSAGPVPFF.

The chain joins TRBV28 to TRBJ2-3; 8 bases are shared with TRBD2. With V trimmed by 5 bases and J by 0 bases, 13 bases remained unmatched. Germline loops: CDR1 MDHEN, CDR2 SYDVKM. CDR3 size: 18 residues. Here the CDR3 reads CASSQSPGLGTSTDTQYF. CDR3 bases: TGTGCCAGCAGTCAATCACCGGGACTAGGGACTAGCACAGATACGCAGTATTTT.

The CDR3, as DNA: TGTGCCAGCAGCTTATCGGCGAGGAATGAGCAGTTCTTC. It translates to CASSLSARNEQFF. The genes are TRBV7-2 and TRBJ2-1, with D unclear. Between the trimmed V and J ends, which lost 2 bases and 7 bases, there was a span of 9 bases. Per the germline V gene, CDR1 is SGHTA and CDR2 is FQGNSA. The CDR3 has 13 amino acids.

The rearrangement uses TRBV7-2 and TRBJ1-4, with D possibly being TRBD1 (5 bases). V was shortened by 6 bases and J by 6 bases, with 14 bases between the two germline ends. This CDR3 region has 14 residues. Germline V CDR1 and CDR2: SGHTA, FQGNSA. Here the CDR3 DNA reads TGTGCCAGCAGACCGATGGGGGTTTATGAAAAACTGTTTTTT. It translates to CASRPMGVYEKLFF.

The chain uses TRBV19 and TRBJ2-5, with D perhaps TRBD1 (6 bases). The germline V gene encodes CDR1 LNHDA and CDR2 SQIVND (reference sequence). Trimming took off 3 bases at V and 5 bases at J, with 10 bases between the two ends. This CDR3 has 13 amino acids. CDR3 nucleotide sequence: TGTGCCAGTAGTATGAAGGGGGTCGAGACCCAGTACTTC. Translating it yields CASSMKGVETQYF.

The count of this clone is one. The chain uses TRBV9 and TRBJ2-1; D possibly corresponds to TRBD2 (7 bases). Trimming stripped 3 bases from V and 0 bases from J, with 16 bases between. The length of the CDR3 is 17 residues. Germline V CDR1 and CDR2: SGDLS, YYNGEE. Here the CDR3 reads CASSEGGSSNSYNEQFF. As DNA, the CDR3 is TGTGCCAGCAGCGAGGGGGGGAGTAGTAACTCCTACAATGAGCAGTTCTTC.

The chain recombines TRBV7-2 with TRBJ2-5; D call uncertain. With 5 bases removed from V and 5 bases from J, the gap between germline ends came to 12 bases. CDR1 is SGHTA and CDR2 is FQGNSA in the germline V gene. The CDR3 contains 13 residues. The CDR3 region has the DNA TGTGCCAGCAGCCCGGTGGTAGGGGAGACCCAGTACTTC. Protein product: CASSPVVGETQYF.